This TCR beta chain was profiled in a study of PD-L1 blockade in urothelial cancer. The overall study: Male patients with bladder-origin urothelial cancer numbered most of the 29. Blood samples had a median of approximately 150,000 T cells, 75,000 or so unique TCRs, and clonality 0.080.

V lost 0 bases to trimming and J lost 1 base, with 7 bases between them. This CDR3 is built from 15 residues. The germline gives CDR1 WSHSY, CDR2 SAAADI. Time point of the sample: peripheral blood 6 weeks after treatment start. Patient sample counts ranged from 1 to 8, pretreatment and on-treatment. In each PCR, synthetic TCR analog templates were spiked in. Clones were sequenced by immunoSEQ multiplex PCR, and TCRdb holds only the in-frame ones, with some missing. The sample contains around 40,000 clones, approximately 86% of which appear only once. The rearrangement links TRBV10-2 to TRBJ1-5; D is undetermined. Material: PBMCs, obtained around atezolizumab (anti-PD-L1) treatment. The sequence derives from a man between 60 and 75 years old with urothelial cancer. The chain's CDR3 is CASSESAQSNQPQHF. CDR3 DNA: TGCGCCAGCAGTGAGTCTGCACAAAGCAATCAGCCCCAGCATTTT.